This TCR beta chain came from a study of shared clonotypes between healthy human individuals. General study results and limits: Unshared clonotypes carried lower generation probabilities than those common to all four donors. Clonotype sharing among the donors was expected to vary with sequencing depth.

CDR3 length: 17 amino acids. The J segment lost 2 bases and the V segment lost 0 bases, leaving 7 bases of the junction unmatched. CDR1 is MNHNS and CDR2 is SASEGT in the germline V gene. Produced via immunoSEQ multiplex PCR; TCRdb's table is partial and in-frame only. The table includes over 1.4 million clones, roughly 96% detected once. For this clone: Its matching antigen is unknown.

The specimen sequenced was naive CD4+ T cells sorted from blood. Regarding subset: CD45RA+ positively selected. This TCR was sampled from a young man in good health. V and J are TRBV6-1 and TRBJ2-7; 10 bases agree with TRBD2. The CDR3, as DNA: TGTGCCAGCAGTGAAGCTGTACTAGCGGGACTAACCTACGAGCAGTACTTC. This codes for CASSEAVLAGLTYEQYF.